What follows are 27 T cell receptor beta chains derived from one specimen sequenced in a study of blood T cell repertoires in COVID-19. Sequencing was performed with immunoSEQ multiplex PCR; in TCRdb, only in-frame clones are kept and a portion is missing. The sample carries about 400,000 clones, 85% to 90% recorded once. Sequenced: PBMCs or T cells enriched from blood (not recorded which). The receptors originated from a woman between 50 and 59 years old who had recovered from COVID-19.

The chain couples TRBV12-3 or TRBV12-4 to TRBJ1-1; a possible D gene is TRBD1 (6 bases). V shed 4 bases and J shed 6 bases, with 6 bases lying between them. The CDR3 totals 11 residues. CDR3 bases: TGTGCCAGCAGTTACAGGGCTGAAGCTTTCTTT. It is translated as CASSYRAEAFF.

The J gene is TRBJ2-3, the V gene TRBV29-1, with 12 bases that match TRBD2. The CDR3 is 16 amino acids. From germline, CDR1 is SQVTM and CDR2 ANQGSEA. V shed 4 bases and J 0 bases; nucleotides not matched to a gene: 5. In nucleotides, the CDR3 is TGCAGCGTTGGGGCTAGCGGGGGGGCAAGCACAGATACGCAGTATTTT. Its translation is CSVGASGGASTDTQYF.

In its sample, this clone was seen a few times. The CDR3 is CASSESQGALEGYTF. CDR3 nucleotides: TGTGCCAGCAGTGAATCACAGGGGGCCTTAGAGGGCTACACCTTC. V gene TRBV25-1 combines with J gene TRBJ1-2; 9 bases agree with TRBD1. J was trimmed by 8 bases and V by 1 base; bases with no gene match: 8. The CDR3 runs 15 residues. Germline-derived CDR1 and CDR2 are MGHDK and SYGVNS.

The rearrangement uses TRBV11-2 and TRBJ2-5; tentative D call: TRBD2 (5 bases). With 5 bases removed from V and 4 bases from J, the gap between germline ends came to 17 bases. The CDR3 consists of 15 residues. Germline-derived CDR1 and CDR2 are SGHAT and FQNNGV. CDR3 loop: CASSPLASGRETQYF. The CDR3 DNA follows: TGTGCCAGCAGCCCCCTCGCGAGCGGCCGAGAGACCCAGTACTTC.

Note on this clone: The same CDR3 arises from other DNA sequences in this sample as well. This chain links TRBV20-1 with TRBJ1-1, with 9 bases matching TRBD1. Per the germline V gene, CDR1 is DFQATT and CDR2 is SNEGSKA (reference sequence). V lost 3 bases to trimming and J lost 4 bases; unmatched junction nucleotides: 3. The CDR3 runs to 13 residues. CDR3 bases: TGCAGTGCTAGTCGGGACAGGGTCACTGAAGCTTTCTTT. Translated: CSASRDRVTEAFF.

The chain couples TRBV19 to TRBJ1-3; D is unclear. V was clipped by 7 bases and J by 3 bases, with 16 bases between them. Germline V gene sequence: CDR1 LNHDA, CDR2 SQIVND (reference sequence). The CDR3 sequence is 15 residues long. This CDR3 reads CASTQRAPYGNTIYF. For the CDR3, the DNA is TGTGCCAGTACTCAACGAGCCCCTTATGGAAACACCATATATTTT.

V and J are TRBV7-2 and TRBJ2-3, with a tentative D call TRBD1 (6 bases). The CDR3 consists of 16 residues. CDR1 is SGHTA and CDR2 is FQGNSA in the germline V gene. Trimming took 2 bases from V and 2 from J, leaving 14 bases between them. In DNA, the CDR3 is TGTGCCAGCAGCTTAACGGGACACAGATCCACAGATACGCAGTATTTT. Translation gives CASSLTGHRSTDTQYF.

The chain carries TRBV3-1 (or the pseudogene TRBV3-2) and TRBJ1-3; D gene ambiguous. The CDR3 contains 15 residues. V was pared by 1 base and J by 0 bases, with 7 bases between. Germline CDR1 LGHDT, CDR2 YNNKEL (reference sequence). The CDR3 here is CASSQGQISGNTIYF. The CDR3 DNA sequence: TGTGCCAGCAGCCAAGGGCAGATCTCTGGAAACACCATATATTTT.

This chain uses TRBV4-1 with TRBJ1-2, with 12 bases lining up with TRBD1. The CDR3 has 16 residues. V lost 4 bases to trimming and J lost 4 bases; unmatched junction nucleotides: 7. From germline, CDR1 is MGHRA and CDR2 YSYEKL. CDR3 residues: CASSPGGTGGAYGYTF. The DNA for the CDR3 is TGCGCCAGCAGCCCGGGAGGGACAGGGGGCGCCTATGGCTACACCTTC.

This clone was found once. V and J are TRBV4-2 and TRBJ1-2; possible D gene TRBD1, 5 bases. Between the trimmed V and J ends, which lost 0 bases and 5 bases, there was a span of 16 bases. The CDR3 is 16 residues long. Germline loops: CDR1 LGHNA, CDR2 YNFKEQ. CDR3 nucleotides: TGTGCCAGCAGCCAAGAACAGGCCATCAGAACATATGGCTACACCTTC. The encoded protein is CASSQEQAIRTYGYTF.

The CDR3: CASSLHGEAFF. The CDR3 nucleotides are TGTGCCAGCAGTCTGCACGGTGAAGCTTTCTTT. The chain employs TRBV28 and TRBJ1-1, with D uncertain. The CDR3 runs 11 residues. Germline values: CDR1 MDHEN, CDR2 SYDVKM. Trimming stripped 5 bases from V and 7 bases from J, with 8 bases between.

V usage is TRBV18 and J usage is TRBJ1-1; D is undetermined. The CDR3 is 15 residues long. Per germline, CDR1 KGHSH and CDR2 LQKENI. With 1 base removed from V and 0 bases from J, the gap between germline ends came to 9 bases. The CDR3 spells CASSPREGLNTEAFF. The CDR3 DNA reads TGTGCCAGCTCACCACGGGAGGGATTGAACACTGAAGCTTTCTTT.

The genes are TRBV3-1 (or the pseudogene TRBV3-2) and TRBJ1-5; D ambiguous. Trimming took 0 bases from V and 7 from J, leaving 7 bases between them. The V gene's germline CDR1 is LGHDT and CDR2 YNNKEL (reference sequence). The CDR3 has 13 residues. CDR3 region: CASSQDGRQPQHF. In DNA, the CDR3 is TGTGCCAGCAGCCAAGATGGCAGGCAGCCCCAGCATTTT.

The gene calls are TRBV7-2 and TRBJ2-5, with 12 bases identical to TRBD1. Germline values: CDR1 SGHTA, CDR2 FQGNSA. This CDR3 comprises 16 residues. The J segment lost 5 bases and the V segment lost 5 bases, leaving 9 bases of the junction unmatched. In nucleotides, the CDR3 is TGTGCCAGCAGCCAATTGGGACAGGGGGCGCGGGAGACCCAGTACTTC. As protein: CASSQLGQGARETQYF. Drawing the rest from reference TRBV7-2 and TRBJ2-5, the complete variable domain is GAGVSQSPSNKVTEKGKDVELRCDPISGHTALYWYRQSLGQGLEFLIYFQGNSAPDKSGLPSDRFSAERTGGSVSTLTIQRTQQEDSAVYLCASSQLGQGARETQYFGPGTRLLVL.

The chain couples TRBV6-6 to TRBJ1-4; 10 bases agree with TRBD1. Trimming at V came to 5 bases and at J to 2 bases, leaving 5 bases not matched to a gene. The CDR3 covers 16 residues. Per germline, CDR1 MNHNY and CDR2 SVGAGI (reference sequence). CDR3 DNA sequence: TGTGCCAGCAGTCGACAGGGGGCACGGACTAATGAAAAACTGTTTTTT. It encodes CASSRQGARTNEKLFF.

J is TRBJ1-5 and V is TRBV5-6, with 8 bases aligning to TRBD1. V lost 4 bases, J lost 6 bases, and 12 bases stayed unmatched. CDR3 length: 16 residues. Germline V gene lookup returns CDR1 SGHDT and CDR2 YYEEEE. CDR3 nucleotides: TGTGCCAGCAGCACCACTGGACAGGGAGGGTCTCAGCCCCAGCATTTT. Residues: CASSTTGQGGSQPQHF.

The chain joins TRBV4-2 to TRBJ1-1; 9 bases align to TRBD1. V shed 1 base, J shed 5 bases, and the junction held 8 bases outside the gene matches. In germline, CDR1 is LGHNA, CDR2 YNFKEQ. The CDR3 runs 16 residues. This CDR3 reads CASSQAFGTGRTEAFF. CDR3 in DNA: TGTGCCAGCAGCCAAGCCTTCGGGACAGGGCGGACTGAAGCTTTCTTT.

The J gene is TRBJ2-7, the V gene TRBV11-2; D is unclear. Germline CDR1 reads SGHAT; CDR2 reads FQNNGV. The CDR3 loop spans 11 amino acids. Trimming shortened V by 6 bases and J by 2 bases, and 5 bases separated the two germline ends. In nucleotides, the CDR3 is TGTGCCAGCAGTTCAACCTACGAGCAGTACTTC. It specifies CASSSTYEQYF.

The genes are TRBV3-1 (or the pseudogene TRBV3-2) and TRBJ1-3; TRBD1 matches 8 bases. Germline loops: CDR1 LGHDT, CDR2 YNNKEL (reference sequence). The J segment lost 2 bases and the V segment lost 5 bases, leaving 5 bases of the junction unmatched. There are 15 residues in the CDR3. CDR3 nucleotide sequence: TGTGCCAGCAGCACCAGGGGGCTAGCTGGAAACACCATATATTTT. Amino acid sequence: CASSTRGLAGNTIYF.

This sequence joins TRBV10-3 and TRBJ2-2; the D gene is possibly TRBD1 (5 bases). Germline values: CDR1 ENHRY, CDR2 SYGVKD. V was shortened by 0 bases and J by 5 bases, with 13 bases between the two germline ends. CDR3 length: 16 amino acids. CDR3 in DNA: TGTGCCATCAGTGAGTCGTTCAGGGATATGACCGGGGAGCTGTTTTTT. Protein: CAISESFRDMTGELFF.

The CDR3 sequence is CASSPGLLETQYF. CDR3 nucleotide sequence: TGTGCCAGCAGTCCCGGACTATTAGAGACCCAGTACTTC. V usage is TRBV2 and J usage is TRBJ2-5; a possible D gene is TRBD2 (6 bases). Germline assignment: CDR1 SNHLY and CDR2 FYNNEI. With 5 bases removed from V and 4 bases from J, the gap between germline ends came to 11 bases. The CDR3 runs to 13 residues.

This clone was picked up one time. The chain combines TRBV14 with TRBJ1-1; tentative D call: TRBD1 (6 bases). Trimming removed 8 bases from V and 10 bases from J, with 20 bases in between. The CDR3 extends over 13 amino acids. Looked up from germline, CDR1 is SGHDN and CDR2 is FVKESK. This CDR3 is CASSPGATSGAFF. The CDR3 DNA sequence: TGTGCCAGCTCCCCAGGGGCGACCTCGGGAGCTTTCTTT.

In its sample, this clone was seen a few times. At the DNA level, this CDR3 is encoded by other sequences in the same sample as well. This sequence joins TRBV7-3 and TRBJ2-1, with 11 bases fitting TRBD2. V lost 3 bases, J lost 8 bases, and 6 bases stayed unmatched. Germline V gives CDR1 SGHTA, CDR2 FQGTGA. This CDR3 region has 15 residues. CDR3 nucleotides: TGTGCCAGCAGCTTGAGTAGCGGGGGGGCCTATGAGCAGTTCTTC. This encodes CASSLSSGGAYEQFF.

V usage is TRBV27 and J usage is TRBJ1-3, with D possibly matching TRBD1 (6 bases). V shed 6 bases and J shed 0 bases, with 12 bases lying between them. Germline V gives CDR1 MNHEY, CDR2 SMNVEV (reference sequence). This CDR3 comprises 15 residues. CDR3 amino acids: CASRRDIYSGNTIYF. In nucleotides, the CDR3 is TGTGCCAGCAGAAGGGACATCTACTCTGGAAACACCATATATTTT.

J is TRBJ1-1 and V is TRBV19, with TRBD1 matching over 10 bases. The CDR3 has 16 amino acids. Germline V lookup: CDR1 LNHDA, CDR2 SQIVND (reference sequence). V shed 6 bases and J 2 bases; nucleotides not matched to a gene: 9. Here the CDR3 reads CASRTPGQGSNTEAFF. The CDR3, as DNA: TGTGCCAGTAGGACTCCGGGACAGGGGTCTAACACTGAAGCTTTCTTT.

This clone was seen just once. The gene calls are TRBV5-1 and TRBJ2-7; 8 positions match TRBD1. The CDR3 has 14 residues. Losses at the gene ends were 3 bases for V and 6 bases for J; bases not matched to a gene: 8. Looked up from germline, CDR1 is SGHRS and CDR2 is YFSETQ. DNA of the CDR3: TGCGCCAGCAGCTCGGGGACAGGTCGAAGCGAGCAGTACTTC. Its protein product is CASSSGTGRSEQYF.

In its sample, this clone was seen once. J is TRBJ2-3 and V is TRBV7-3, with a tentative D call TRBD2 (6 bases). CDR1 is SGHTA and CDR2 is FQGTGA in the germline V gene. Trimming removed 5 bases at V and 3 bases at J, with 12 bases between. The CDR3 spans 14 residues. CDR3: CASSKTSSTDTQYF. CDR3 sequence (DNA): TGTGCCAGCAGCAAGACTAGTTCAACAGATACGCAGTATTTT.